This T cell receptor (beta chain) was profiled in a study of T cell responses to AZD1222 COVID-19 vaccine. The table came from immunoSEQ multiplex PCR; TCRdb's copy has only in-frame clones and leaves some out. The sample has under 60,000 clones; around four fifths are singletons. Trimming pared 2 bases from V and 3 bases from J, leaving 12 bases between. The CDR3 extends over 15 amino acids. The V gene's germline CDR1 is SGHNT and CDR2 YENEEA. The rearrangement uses TRBV11-3 and TRBJ2-3; D may be TRBD1 (5 bases). The material was peripheral blood, obtained on day 0 of AZD1222 vaccination. The sequence derives from an adult in good health. The CDR3 here is CASSLKGVMTDTQYF. The CDR3 DNA follows: TGTGCCAGCAGCTTAAAAGGGGTAATGACAGATACGCAGTATTTT.